The clone carrying this T cell receptor beta chain was seen only a few times. In TCRdb, the RACE reads were re-called with MiXCR into one record per CDR3 protein. This sample has about 360,000 distinct CDR3 sequences; 5.5% to 8% occur once, and the top ten carry approximately 8%. This record comes from a study of human T cells and chemical hapten exposure. Per germline, CDR1 SGHTA and CDR2 FQGNSA. The CDR3 extends over 12 amino acids. The ends were cut back, 5 bases at V and 6 bases at J, with 11 bases in the middle. This sample's time point: patch test 1, 2 weeks after DPC sensitization. Treatment: therapeutic diphenylcyclopropenone sensitization with weekly scalp DPC.

The sample was whole blood, taken in connection with sensitization to the hapten diphenylcyclopropenone (DPC). The source of this sequence is a woman between 18 and 29 years old with alopecia areata. Some clones in this sample may be carry-over from other donors' samples. The rearrangement uses TRBV7-2 and TRBJ2-7; possibly TRBD1 for D (5 bases). CDR3 nucleotides: TGTGCCAGCAGCCCGCGACAGCTCGAGCAGTACTTC. Translating it yields CASSPRQLEQYF.